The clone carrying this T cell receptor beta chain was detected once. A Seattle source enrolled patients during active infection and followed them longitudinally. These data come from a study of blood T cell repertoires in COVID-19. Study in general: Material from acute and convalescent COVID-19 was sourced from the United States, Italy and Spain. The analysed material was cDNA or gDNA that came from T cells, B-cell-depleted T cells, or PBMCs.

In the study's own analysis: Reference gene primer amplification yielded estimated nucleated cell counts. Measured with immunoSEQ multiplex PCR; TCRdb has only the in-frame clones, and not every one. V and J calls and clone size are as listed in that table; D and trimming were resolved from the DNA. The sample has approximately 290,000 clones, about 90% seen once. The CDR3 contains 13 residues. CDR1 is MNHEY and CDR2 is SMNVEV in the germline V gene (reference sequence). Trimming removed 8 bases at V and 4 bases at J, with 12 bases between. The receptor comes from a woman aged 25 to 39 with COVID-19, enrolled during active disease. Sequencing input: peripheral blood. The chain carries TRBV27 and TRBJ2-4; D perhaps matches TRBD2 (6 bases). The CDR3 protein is CASAVGRKNIQYF. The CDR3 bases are TGTGCCAGCGCTGTTGGGAGGAAAAACATTCAGTACTTC.